This T cell receptor (beta chain) was found in a study of cytomegalovirus exposure and HLA in healthy donors. Trimming took 5 bases from V and 1 from J, leaving 14 bases between them. The CDR3 contains 15 residues. CDR1 is SNHLY and CDR2 is FYNNEI in the germline V gene. Of note for this clone: Its specificity is not known.

Findings and limits, study-wide: It was taken for granted in presence/absence analyses that sequencing depth across donors was roughly uniform. What was likely a sequencing artifact was a cluster of highly shared sequence variants. By HLA locus, TCR association rates varied in a later analysis, with DRB1 showing the most and HLA-C the fewest. Most subjects had HLA-A and HLA-B alleles reportedly predicted accurately by TCR beta sequences.

13 Jbeta primers and 60 Vbeta primers were used for the PCR. TCRdb's table, derived via immunoSEQ multiplex PCR, lists solely in-frame clones and lacks some. The sample lists 60,000 to 100,000 clones, around 81% occurring once. The chain is built from TRBV2 and TRBJ1-1; a weak D match, TRBD1 (6 bases). The clonotype comes from a male donor in good health and CMV-seropositive. The sample comprised PBMCs. The chain's CDR3 is CASSPQGGSNTEAFF. As DNA, the CDR3 is TGTGCCAGCAGTCCCCAAGGGGGTTCGAACACTGAAGCTTTCTTT.